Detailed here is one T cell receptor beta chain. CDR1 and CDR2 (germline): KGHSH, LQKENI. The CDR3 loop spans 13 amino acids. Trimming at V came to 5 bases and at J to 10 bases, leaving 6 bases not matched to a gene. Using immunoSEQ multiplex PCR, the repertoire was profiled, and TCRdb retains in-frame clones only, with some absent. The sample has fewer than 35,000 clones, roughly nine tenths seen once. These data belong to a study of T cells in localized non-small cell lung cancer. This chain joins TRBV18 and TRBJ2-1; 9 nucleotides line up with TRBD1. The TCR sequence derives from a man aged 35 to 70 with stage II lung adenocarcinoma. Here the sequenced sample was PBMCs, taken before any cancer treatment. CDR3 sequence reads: CASSTTGGREQFF. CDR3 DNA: TGTGCCAGCTCAACAACAGGGGGCAGGGAGCAGTTCTTC.